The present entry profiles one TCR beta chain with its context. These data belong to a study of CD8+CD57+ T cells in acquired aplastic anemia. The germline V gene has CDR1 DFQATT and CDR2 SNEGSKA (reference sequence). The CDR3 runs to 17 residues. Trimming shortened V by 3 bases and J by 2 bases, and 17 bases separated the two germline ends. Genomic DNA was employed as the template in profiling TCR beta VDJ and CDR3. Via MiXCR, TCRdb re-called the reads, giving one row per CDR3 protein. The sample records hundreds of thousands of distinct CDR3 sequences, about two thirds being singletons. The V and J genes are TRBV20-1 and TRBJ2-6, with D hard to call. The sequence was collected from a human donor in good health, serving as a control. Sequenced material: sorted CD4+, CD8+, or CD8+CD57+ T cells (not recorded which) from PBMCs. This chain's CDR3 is CSASDYRGYAGANVLTF. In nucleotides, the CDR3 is TGCAGTGCTAGCGATTACAGAGGCTACGCTGGGGCCAACGTCCTGACTTTC.